This record covers a single T cell receptor (beta chain). The antigen is unknown. This CDR3 contains 15 residues. Germline CDR1 is MGHRA and CDR2 is YSYEKL. The V and J ends lost 1 base and 9 bases respectively, with 13 bases between them. From the 5' RACE reads, TCRdb called clonotypes with MiXCR, one entry per CDR3 protein. The sample includes fewer than 200,000 distinct CDR3 sequences, about a fifth of them seen just once. These data come from a study of T-cell memory formation after mild COVID-19. Whole-study context: In these data, TCR clusters were largely donor specific.

Whole-study results and caveats: Of the contracting clones, CD4+ ones lay mainly in CM and EM, and CD8+ ones in EMRA.

Sample: PBMCs or a T cell subset sorted from them (not recorded which). The rearrangement uses TRBV4-1 and TRBJ1-6, with D tentatively TRBD1 (6 bases). This TCR came from an adult woman who had mild COVID-19 (a few samples of this study predate the infection). Cell type and time point are not known. The CDR3 nucleotides are TGCGCCAGCAGCCAAGTTAGCCAGGGGTTTTCACCCCTCCACTTT. Its protein product is CASSQVSQGFSPLHF.